These 21 T cell receptor beta chains share one sample of origin, sequenced in a study of T cells after yellow fever vaccination. Each CDR3 protein is one row after TCRdb ran MiXCR on the 5' RACE reads. Found here are hundreds of thousands of distinct CDR3 sequences, approximately 13% of them singletons; the top ten hold 15%. This specimen consisted of PBMCs, obtained on the day of the yellow fever booster vaccination. These receptors all stem from a man aged 25-45 years who received the YFV17D yellow fever vaccine.

This clonotype showed up just a few times. The DNA for the CDR3 is TGTGCCAGCAGCACGTGGGAGGGGGTGGATGAGACCCAGTACTTC. Translated: CASSTWEGVDETQYF. The rearrangement links TRBV28 to TRBJ2-5; tentatively, D is TRBD2 (7 bases). Trimming left V 6 bases short and J 5 bases short, with 19 bases between. Germline-derived CDR1 and CDR2 are MDHEN and SYDVKM. This CDR3 is built from 15 residues.

The chain combines TRBV4-2 with TRBJ2-7; a weak D match, TRBD2 (6 bases). CDR1 LGHNA and CDR2 YNFKEQ come from the germline V gene. Trimming stripped 0 bases from V and 4 bases from J, with 10 bases between. CDR3 length: 14 residues. The CDR3 here is CASSQEGGRYEQYF. The CDR3 DNA reads TGTGCCAGCAGCCAAGAGGGGGGTCGATACGAGCAGTACTTC.

The rearrangement uses TRBV30 and TRBJ2-7; D is perhaps TRBD1 (5 bases). The CDR3 has 11 amino acids. The V gene's germline CDR1 is GTSNPN and CDR2 SVGIG (reference sequence). Trimming took off 5 bases at V and 6 bases at J, with 11 bases between the two ends. This CDR3 is CAWGAALEQYF. CDR3 in DNA: TGTGCCTGGGGGGCCGCCCTCGAGCAGTACTTC.

The V and J genes are TRBV4-3 and TRBJ1-1; no clear D gene. The V end lost 2 bases, the J end lost 0 bases, and 10 bases lay between the germline ends. This CDR3 is built from 15 residues. CDR1 LGHNA and CDR2 YSLEER come from the germline V gene. The CDR3 is CASSQIASMNTEAFF. The CDR3 DNA sequence: TGCGCCAGCAGCCAAATAGCCTCCATGAACACTGAAGCTTTCTTT.

This clonotype was recorded a few times. The gene calls are TRBV6-5 and TRBJ2-7; 9 positions match TRBD2. The junction had 5 bases not matched to a gene; V was cut back by 2 bases and J by 0 bases. The CDR3 is 16 amino acids. Germline CDR1 is MNHEY and CDR2 is SVGAGI. This CDR3 is CASSYLAGPNSYEQYF. CDR3 coding DNA: TGTGCCAGCAGTTACCTAGCGGGACCGAACTCCTACGAGCAGTACTTC.

This clonotype was detected a few times. This chain connects TRBV27 to TRBJ2-1; 7 nucleotides line up with TRBD2. The length of the CDR3 is 15 residues. Trimming cost V 3 bases and J 4 bases; bases outside gene matches: 6. The V gene's germline CDR1 is MNHEY and CDR2 SMNVEV (reference sequence). The CDR3 sequence is CASSLVQRGYNEQFF. Written as DNA, the CDR3 is TGTGCCAGCAGTTTGGTCCAGCGGGGTTACAATGAGCAGTTCTTC.

This clonotype has more than one count but fewer than ten. The chain links TRBV6-5 to TRBJ1-2; D is unclear. Per germline, CDR1 MNHEY and CDR2 SVGAGI. V was clipped by 3 bases and J by 7 bases, with 12 bases between them. The CDR3 is 13 residues long. CDR3 sequence: CASSYPDRAGYTF. The CDR3 DNA reads as TGTGCCAGCAGTTATCCCGATCGGGCTGGCTACACCTTC.

The CDR3 reads CASSPTRNRETQYF. CDR3 nucleotides: TGTGCCAGCAGCCCCACTAGAAACCGGGAGACCCAGTACTTC. The chain combines TRBV7-2 with TRBJ2-5, with D perhaps matching TRBD2 (5 bases). V gave up 5 bases and J gave up 5 bases, with 15 bases separating them. The CDR3 spans 14 residues. Per the germline V gene, CDR1 is SGHTA and CDR2 is FQGNSA.

This clonotype was picked up many times. The rearrangement joins TRBV15 to TRBJ2-2; D is uncertain. V was clipped by 4 bases and J by 6 bases, with 3 bases between them. The germline V gene encodes CDR1 LNHNV and CDR2 YYDKDF (reference sequence). The CDR3 covers 11 residues. The CDR3 DNA sequence: TGTGCCACCAGCAATGCCGGGGAGCTGTTTTTT. Its translation is CATSNAGELFF. The variable domain in full, completed from reference TRBV15 and TRBJ2-2, reads DAMVIQNPRYQVTQFGKPVTLSCSQTLNHNVMYWYQQKSSQAPKLLFHYYDKDFNNEADTPDNFQSRRPNTSFCFLDIRSPGLGDTAMYLCATSNAGELFFGEGSRLTVL.

This rearrangement joins TRBV20-1 to TRBJ2-1; 10 nucleotides agree with TRBD2. The CDR3 is 14 residues long. Germline V CDR1 and CDR2: DFQATT, SNEGSKA (reference sequence). Losses at the gene ends were 5 bases for V and 5 bases for J; bases not matched to a gene: 6. For the CDR3, the DNA is TGCAGTGCTTTAGGACTAGCGGCTCACAATGAGCAGTTCTTC. The encoded protein is CSALGLAAHNEQFF.

V usage is TRBV20-1 and J usage is TRBJ2-7; 7 positions match TRBD2. Germline V gene data show CDR1 as DFQATT and CDR2 as SNEGSKA (reference sequence). Trimming cost V 0 bases and J 3 bases; bases outside gene matches: 14. The CDR3 totals 17 residues. The CDR3 coding sequence is TGCAGTGCTAGAGAGGACCCACTAACTAGCGCGTACTACGAGCAGTACTTC. This encodes CSAREDPLTSAYYEQYF.

This chain uses TRBV5-1 with TRBJ2-3; D remains unclear. Germline V gene data show CDR1 as SGHRS and CDR2 as YFSETQ. The CDR3 loop spans 15 amino acids. V shed 0 bases and J shed 3 bases, with 11 bases lying between them. CDR3 region: CASSLANPPTDTQYF. The DNA for the CDR3 is TGCGCCAGCAGCTTGGCCAATCCACCGACAGATACGCAGTATTTT. Full variable domain (rest looked up from reference TRBV5-1 and TRBJ2-3): KAGVTQTPRYLIKTRGQQVTLSCSPISGHRSVSWYQQTPGQGLQFLFEYFSETQRNKGNFPGRFSGRQFSNSRSEMNVSTLELGDSALYLCASSLANPPTDTQYFGPGTRLTVL.

The chain carries TRBV9 and TRBJ2-7; 8 positions agree with TRBD2. Looked up from germline, CDR1 is SGDLS and CDR2 is YYNGEE. J lost 4 bases, V lost 3 bases, and 6 bases had no gene match. This CDR3 is built from 14 residues. CDR3 DNA sequence: TGTGCCAGCAGCGGAAGCGGGAGTTTGTACGAGCAGTACTTC. This gives the protein CASSGSGSLYEQYF.

This clonotype was recorded many times. This rearrangement joins TRBV11-2 to TRBJ1-4, with TRBD1 matching over 9 bases. The germline CDR1 and CDR2 sequences are SGHAT and FQNNGV. V lost 1 base, J lost 8 bases, and 8 bases stayed unmatched. The CDR3 has 16 amino acids. This CDR3 reads CASSLALVDRGEKLFF. Written as DNA, the CDR3 is TGTGCCAGCAGCTTAGCCCTGGTCGACAGGGGGGAAAAACTGTTTTTT.

This clonotype has just a few counts. J is TRBJ2-7 and V is TRBV7-8; TRBD2 matches at 7 bases. Germline CDR1 reads SGHVS; CDR2 reads FQNEAQ. V shed 4 bases, J shed 2 bases, and the junction held 5 bases outside the gene matches. The CDR3 runs to 14 residues. The CDR3 DNA follows: TGTGCCAGCAGCTCTGGACTAGTAGCCTACGAGCAGTACTTC. Its translation: CASSSGLVAYEQYF.

The J gene is TRBJ2-5, the V gene TRBV7-2; D may be TRBD1 (6 bases). Germline V lookup: CDR1 SGHTA, CDR2 FQGNSA. This CDR3 is 13 amino acids long. Deletions cut 5 bases from V and 9 bases from J, with 16 bases between. The CDR3 loop reads CASSPGQTTAQYF. In DNA form, the CDR3 reads TGTGCCAGCAGCCCCGGACAGACGACGGCCCAGTACTTC. Combining the CDR3 with reference TRBV7-2 and TRBJ2-5 gives the whole variable domain GAGVSQSPSNKVTEKGKDVELRCDPISGHTALYWYRQSLGQGLEFLIYFQGNSAPDKSGLPSDRFSAERTGGSVSTLTIQRTQQEDSAVYLCASSPGQTTAQYFGPGTRLLVL.

In its sample, this clonotype was seen a few times. J is TRBJ1-1 and V is TRBV11-2; D not resolved. The V end was cut by 4 bases, the J end by 6 bases, with 15 bases between. The CDR3 consists of 14 residues. Germline assignment: CDR1 SGHAT and CDR2 FQNNGV. CDR3 sequence (DNA): TGTGCCAGCAGCTCGTGGGCCCCGGGCTCTGAAGCTTTCTTT. Amino acid sequence: CASSSWAPGSEAFF.

A word on this clonotype: The germline gene is not matched at one end of the junction; a read error may be the cause. The chain employs TRBV11-1 and TRBJ1-2; possible D gene TRBD1, 5 bases. Germline V gives CDR1 SGHAT, CDR2 FQDESV (reference sequence). This CDR3 is built from 13 residues. CDR3 amino acids: CASSKNPRDREGF. Here the CDR3 DNA reads TGTGCCAGCAGCAAGAATCCTCGGGACCGGGAGGGGTTC.

J is TRBJ1-3 and V is TRBV27; D remains ambiguous. Trimming removed 6 bases at V and 4 bases at J, with 13 bases between. The CDR3 has 14 residues. The germline CDR1 and CDR2 sequences are MNHEY and SMNVEV (reference sequence). DNA for the CDR3: TGTGCCAGCAGGGTTAGACTTACCGGAAACACCATATATTTT. Translated: CASRVRLTGNTIYF.

This clonotype was observed a handful of times. The chain joins TRBV7-2 to TRBJ2-7; D uncertain. CDR1 SGHTA and CDR2 FQGNSA come from the germline V gene. The V end lost 0 bases, the J end lost 3 bases, and 6 bases lay between the germline ends. The CDR3 has 13 residues. CDR3 DNA sequence: TGTGCCAGCAGCTTAGCCCAGGTCTACGAGCAGTACTTC. This translates into CASSLAQVYEQYF.

CDR3 loop: CASSYIWAGEQYF. CDR3 DNA: TGTGCCAGCAGTTACATCTGGGCGGGCGAGCAGTACTTC. The chain employs TRBV6-2 or TRBV6-3 and TRBJ2-7; tentatively, D is TRBD2 (5 bases). V gave up 2 bases and J gave up 6 bases, with 11 bases separating them. CDR1 and CDR2 from the germline V gene are MNHEY and SVGEGT. The CDR3 loop spans 13 amino acids.